These 22 T cell receptor beta chains originate from one sample sequenced in a study of OX40 agonist ivuxolimab in advanced cancers. Assay: immunoSEQ multiplex PCR; the TCRdb copy retains only in-frame clones and omits some. This table has 64,000 or so clones, about 80% appearing once. The source was CD4+ or CD8+ T cells sorted from blood, collected in a trial of the OX40 agonist ivuxolimab. These receptors were taken from an adult with an advanced solid tumor such as melanoma, head and neck, liver or kidney cancer.

This clone was detected only a few times. The chain couples TRBV6-5 to TRBJ1-1, with a tentative D call TRBD1 (6 bases). Germline V lookup: CDR1 MNHEY, CDR2 SVGAGI. The CDR3 extends over 13 amino acids. V was trimmed by 7 bases and J by 5 bases, leaving 14 bases between them. In DNA, the CDR3 is TGTGCCAGCACCCTAACAGGGCGGACTGAAGCTTTCTTT. Its translation is CASTLTGRTEAFF.

The chain combines TRBV10-2 with TRBJ1-5, with 8 positions matching TRBD1. The CDR3 extends over 16 amino acids. Germline-derived CDR1 and CDR2 are WSHSY and SAAADI. J lost 6 bases, V lost 2 bases, and 9 bases had no gene match. In DNA form, the CDR3 reads TGCGCCAGCAGTGAGCCCCCGACAGGGGTTGGTCAGCCCCAGCATTTT. Its translation is CASSEPPTGVGQPQHF.

This clone appeared a single time. The rearrangement joins TRBV6-5 to TRBJ2-1; possible D gene TRBD2, 6 bases. CDR1 and CDR2 (germline): MNHEY, SVGAGI. V was cut by 6 bases and J by 8 bases, with 17 bases left in between. The CDR3 covers 14 residues. This CDR3 reads CASRSGRGNDEQFF. The CDR3 DNA reads as TGTGCCAGCAGATCAGGGCGGGGAAACGATGAGCAGTTCTTC.

This chain uses TRBV9 with TRBJ2-1; 9 bases are a match to TRBD2. This CDR3 region has 15 residues. Germline V lookup: CDR1 SGDLS, CDR2 YYNGEE. The V and J ends lost 5 bases and 5 bases, in that order; junction bases with no gene match: 8. This CDR3 reads CASRGGGANNNEQFF. The DNA for the CDR3 is TGTGCCAGCAGAGGCGGGGGGGCCAACAACAATGAGCAGTTCTTC.

The chain carries TRBV13 and TRBJ1-6; 7 nucleotides align to TRBD1. The CDR3 spans 19 residues. Germline-derived CDR1 and CDR2 are PRHDT and FYEKMQ (reference sequence). The V gene end was trimmed by 5 bases and the J gene end by 0 bases; junction bases not matched to a gene: 13. As DNA, the CDR3 is TGTGCCAGCAGCCGACGAACCACGGGACAGCGCTCCTATAATTCACCCCTCCACTTT. Amino acids: CASSRRTTGQRSYNSPLHF.

The chain employs TRBV29-1 and TRBJ2-2; TRBD1 matches 7 bases. Germline CDR1 reads SQVTM; CDR2 reads ANQGSEA. Trimming at V came to 4 bases and at J to 0 bases, leaving 11 bases not matched to a gene. The CDR3 is 17 residues long. For the CDR3, the DNA is TGCAGCGTTGGAGGGACAGAGAAGACTTCGAACACCGGGGAGCTGTTTTTT. As protein: CSVGGTEKTSNTGELFF.

This sequence joins TRBV7-8 and TRBJ2-2, with 9 positions matching TRBD2. The CDR3 is 14 residues long. V was pared by 8 bases and J by 7 bases, with 8 bases of the junction left unmatched. Germline V CDR1 and CDR2: SGHVS, FQNEAQ. The chain's CDR3 is CASGSSGVGGELFF. The CDR3 bases are TGTGCCAGCGGCTCTAGCGGGGTTGGCGGGGAGCTGTTTTTT. Based on the CDR3 plus reference TRBV7-8 and TRBJ2-2, the full variable domain is GAGVSQSPRYKVAKRGQDVALRCDPISGHVSLFWYQQALGQGPEFLTYFQNEAQLDKSGLPSDRFFAERPEGSVSTLKIQRTQQEDSAVYLCASGSSGVGGELFFGEGSRLTVL.

The chain employs TRBV2 and TRBJ1-4; D is undetermined. The CDR3 covers 11 residues. The V gene's germline CDR1 is SNHLY and CDR2 FYNNEI. The ends were cut back, 6 bases at V and 11 bases at J, with 10 bases in the middle. The CDR3 DNA sequence: TGTGCCAGCAGCCTCGGAACTAAACTGTTTTTT. This sequence encodes CASSLGTKLFF.

CDR3 loop: CASSQDPDRGYEQYF. Here the CDR3 DNA reads TGCGCCAGCAGCCAAGATCCCGACAGGGGCTACGAGCAGTACTTC. The chain joins TRBV4-1 to TRBJ2-5; 8 positions agree with TRBD1. The end of the DNA is better explained by TRBJ2-7, so the J call may be wrong. CDR3 length equals 15 residues. The germline CDR1 and CDR2 sequences are MGHRA and YSYEKL.

The chain combines TRBV6-1 with TRBJ1-2, with D perhaps matching TRBD1 (6 bases). CDR1 is MNHNS, CDR2 SASEGT, per germline. V was clipped by 4 bases and J by 2 bases, with 14 bases between them. This CDR3 comprises 15 residues. The CDR3 coding sequence is TGTGCCAGCAGTGCCGGAGGGGGGGGCAACTATGGCTACACCTTC. The encoded protein is CASSAGGGGNYGYTF.

The V gene is TRBV6-5, the J gene TRBJ1-1; no clear D gene. Germline V gives CDR1 MNHEY, CDR2 SVGAGI. The CDR3 is made up of 14 amino acids. Trimming removed 4 bases from V and 2 bases from J, with 11 bases in between. CDR3 bases: TGTGCCAGCAGTTTCACGACAAGCAACACTGAAGCTTTCTTT. It is translated as CASSFTTSNTEAFF.

The V gene is TRBV5-8, the J gene TRBJ2-7; weak D call: TRBD1 (6 bases). V lost 0 bases and J lost 2, with 18 bases in between. Germline V gene sequence: CDR1 SGHTS, CDR2 YDEGEE. The CDR3 length is 17 residues. The CDR3 sequence: CASSLAHQGMITYEQYF. The DNA of the CDR3 is TGTGCCAGCAGCTTGGCCCATCAGGGGATGATTACCTACGAGCAGTACTTC. Variable domain in full (rest from reference TRBV5-8 and TRBJ2-7): EAGVTQSPTHLIKTRGQQATLRCSPISGHTSVYWYQQALGLGLQFLLWYDEGEERNRGNFPPRFSGRQFPNYSSELNVNALELEDSALYLCASSLAHQGMITYEQYFGPGTRLTVT.

With regard to this clone: A read error may account for a junction end that differs from germline. The chain couples TRBV29-1 to TRBJ1-1, with unresolved D. Germline V lookup: CDR1 SQVTM, CDR2 ANQGSEA. There are 13 residues in the CDR3. The CDR3 loop reads CSVEGRLAREVFF. The CDR3 DNA follows: TGCAGCGTTGAAGGAAGACTAGCCCGGGAAGTTTTCTTT.

The chain is built from TRBV5-6 and TRBJ2-7; 10 positions agree with TRBD2. Per germline, CDR1 SGHDT and CDR2 YYEEEE. With 5 bases clipped from V and 2 bases from J, the junction kept 10 bases outside the gene matches. The CDR3 extends over 16 amino acids. DNA of the CDR3: TGTGCCAGCAGGTATTCTAGCGGGAGAAACCCCTACGAGCAGTACTTC. Amino acid sequence: CASRYSSGRNPYEQYF.

This chain links TRBV6-5 with TRBJ2-5; maybe TRBD2 (7 bases). Germline V CDR1 and CDR2: MNHEY, SVGAGI. The CDR3 sequence is 14 residues long. V shed 10 bases and J shed 4 bases, with 19 bases lying between them. The CDR3, as DNA: TGTGCCACGTGGAGGGGGGGCCGTTCAGAGACCCAGTACTTC. As protein: CATWRGGRSETQYF.

The chain employs TRBV30 and TRBJ2-2; D may be TRBD2 (6 bases). The CDR3 is 13 residues long. Looked up from germline, CDR1 is GTSNPN and CDR2 is SVGIG (reference sequence). The V end was cut by 3 bases, the J end by 4 bases, with 9 bases between. DNA of the CDR3: TGTGCCTGGAGCAGGGAGGTCACCGGGGAGCTGTTTTTT. It specifies CAWSREVTGELFF.

This clone has a handful of counts. The chain has TRBV21-1 and TRBJ1-5; the table's D call of TRBD1 was not tested on the DNA. TRBV21-1 is a pseudogene segment. The CDR3 has 14 residues. The CDR3: CASSKVAANQPQHF. In nucleotides, the CDR3 is TGTGCCAGCAGCAAGGTGGCCGCCAATCAGCCCCAGCATTTT.

This clone appeared once. The rearrangement links TRBV30 to TRBJ2-5; D is possibly TRBD2 (6 bases). The CDR3 extends over 14 amino acids. Trimming took off 2 bases at V and 3 bases at J, with 13 bases between the two ends. Germline CDR1 and CDR2: GTSNPN and SVGIG (reference sequence). CDR3 region: CAWSLFSGEETQYF. In DNA, the CDR3 is TGTGCCTGGAGTCTTTTTAGCGGCGAAGAGACCCAGTACTTC.

The chain carries TRBV12-5 and TRBJ1-1; D gene uncertain. V shed 2 bases and J shed 1 base, with 5 bases lying between them. This CDR3 contains 13 residues. CDR1 is LGHNT and CDR2 is FRNRAP in the germline V gene. The CDR3 DNA reads TGTGCTAGTGGTTTGTGGACGAACACTGAAGCTTTCTTT. This sequence encodes CASGLWTNTEAFF.

The chain carries TRBV10-3 and TRBJ1-2; D is undetermined. This CDR3 spans 18 amino acids. The ends were cut back, 2 bases at V and 0 bases at J, with 19 bases in the middle. Germline V gene sequence: CDR1 ENHRY, CDR2 SYGVKD. CDR3 residues: CAISEPDGVQVANYGYTF. The DNA for the CDR3 is TGTGCCATCAGTGAGCCCGATGGGGTTCAGGTAGCTAACTATGGCTACACCTTC.

CDR3 sequence: CASSDLIGRALETQYF. CDR3 coding DNA: TGTGCCAGCAGTGATTTGATCGGGAGGGCCCTTGAGACCCAGTACTTC. The chain carries TRBV6-1 and TRBJ2-5, with TRBD2 identical over 8 bases. Germline values: CDR1 MNHNS, CDR2 SASEGT. The V and J ends lost 3 bases and 5 bases, in that order; junction bases with no gene match: 11. The CDR3 contains 16 residues.

The sample holds one count of this clone. The chain combines TRBV5-8 with TRBJ1-6; D remains ambiguous. Germline values: CDR1 SGHTS, CDR2 YDEGEE. V lost 2 bases, J lost 9 bases, and 15 bases lay in between. This CDR3 is built from 15 residues. The CDR3 DNA follows: TGTGCCAGCAGCTTCCTCCGGCGAGGATTTTCACCCCTCCACTTT. It codes for CASSFLRRGFSPLHF.